A selection of T cell receptor beta chains follows, all from one sample in a study of blood T cell repertoires in COVID-19. The assay was immunoSEQ multiplex PCR, and TCRdb's table has in-frame clones only and misses some. The table lists 350,000 to 450,000 clones, 80% to 95% of them singletons, with over 0.7% in the top ten. Specimen: PBMCs or T cells enriched from blood (not recorded which). Receptors were obtained from a woman between 40 and 50 years old who had been exposed to COVID-19. Both conserved end residues are part of each CDR3. Fields, in order: CDR3 length, clone size, D gene, V gene, J gene, CDR3 DNA, CDR3 protein. A D gene is named only where the DNA matches it firmly. Clone size is not always given. Where it is, it says once, few, many or a class for expanded clones.

cdr3_length: 15
clone_size: NA
d_call: NA
v_call: TRBV29-1
j_call: TRBJ1-1
cdr3_nt: TGCAGCGCAATTGAATTGGGACACTTGAACACTGAAGCTTTCTTT
cdr3_aa: CSAIELGHLNTEAFF

cdr3_length: 13
clone_size: NA
d_call: TRBD2
v_call: TRBV24-1
j_call: TRBJ2-1
cdr3_nt: TGTGCCACCAGTACCGGAGAGCGGGGCGAGCAGTTCTTC
cdr3_aa: CATSTGERGEQFF

cdr3_length: 13
clone_size: NA
d_call: NA
v_call: TRBV29-1
j_call: TRBJ1-2
cdr3_nt: TGCAGCGTTGCCGGGGGGCCGGACTATGGCTACACCTTC
cdr3_aa: CSVAGGPDYGYTF

cdr3_length: 19
clone_size: NA
d_call: NA
v_call: TRBV7-6
j_call: TRBJ1-1
cdr3_nt: TGTGCCAGCAGCTTAGCGCTGAAAGGACAGAAAAACATGAACACTGAAGCTTTCTTT
cdr3_aa: CASSLALKGQKNMNTEAFF

cdr3_length: 12
clone_size: NA
d_call: NA
v_call: TRBV6-5
j_call: TRBJ2-7
cdr3_nt: TGTGCCAGCAGCATACAGGGCTACGAGCAGTACTTC
cdr3_aa: CASSIQGYEQYF

cdr3_length: 16
clone_size: once
d_call: TRBD1
v_call: TRBV5-1
j_call: TRBJ1-4
cdr3_nt: TGCGCCAGCAGCTTCTCCGAGGGACAGGGAAATGAAAAACTGTTTTTT
cdr3_aa: CASSFSEGQGNEKLFF

cdr3_length: 17
clone_size: NA
d_call: TRBD1
v_call: TRBV5-1
j_call: TRBJ1-2
cdr3_nt: TGCGCCAGCAGCTTGGCTGGTATTTGGGGACAGGGATACGGCTACACCTTC
cdr3_aa: CASSLAGIWGQGYGYTF

cdr3_length: 11
clone_size: NA
d_call: TRBD1
v_call: TRBV20-1
j_call: TRBJ1-5
cdr3_nt: TGCAGTGCTTACGACCCGGGACAGCAGCATTTT
cdr3_aa: CSAYDPGQQHF

cdr3_length: 14
clone_size: NA
d_call: NA
v_call: TRBV7-8
j_call: TRBJ2-1
cdr3_nt: TGTGCCAGCAGCGGCCGCAGGGGGGTAAATGAGCAGTTCTTC
cdr3_aa: CASSGRRGVNEQFF

cdr3_length: 15
clone_size: NA
d_call: TRBD1
v_call: TRBV7-9
j_call: TRBJ1-2
cdr3_nt: TGTGCCAGCAGCTTCAATCGACAGGGGGCCTATGGCTACACCTTC
cdr3_aa: CASSFNRQGAYGYTF

cdr3_length: 13
clone_size: NA
d_call: TRBD1
v_call: TRBV10-3
j_call: TRBJ2-7
cdr3_nt: TGTGCCATCAGTGAAAAAGACAGGGACGAGCAGTACTTC
cdr3_aa: CAISEKDRDEQYF

cdr3_length: 11
clone_size: NA
d_call: NA
v_call: TRBV6-5
j_call: TRBJ2-7
cdr3_nt: TGTGCCAGCATTGGCAGTCTCGAGCAGTACTTC
cdr3_aa: CASIGSLEQYF

cdr3_length: 16
clone_size: NA
d_call: TRBD1
v_call: TRBV6-4
j_call: TRBJ1-2
cdr3_nt: TGTGCCAGCAGTCCCGGACAGGGGGTCGCCCACTATGGCTACACCTTC
cdr3_aa: CASSPGQGVAHYGYTF

cdr3_length: 16
clone_size: NA
d_call: NA
v_call: TRBV23-1
j_call: TRBJ2-6
cdr3_nt: TGCGCCAGCAGTCAACTTCCAGGGCCCGGGGCCAACGTCCTGACTTTC
cdr3_aa: CASSQLPGPGANVLTF

cdr3_length: 14
clone_size: once
d_call: TRBD2
v_call: TRBV18
j_call: TRBJ2-7
cdr3_nt: TGTGCCAGCTCAGCAGCGGGAGTCCCCTACGAGCAGTACTTC
cdr3_aa: CASSAAGVPYEQYF

cdr3_length: 17
clone_size: NA
d_call: TRBD1
v_call: TRBV29-1
j_call: TRBJ1-1
cdr3_nt: TGCAGCGTCACCGGGACAGGGCCGGGGTGGATGAACACTGAAGCTTTCTTT
cdr3_aa: CSVTGTGPGWMNTEAFF

cdr3_length: 15
clone_size: NA
d_call: NA
v_call: TRBV5-1
j_call: TRBJ2-3
cdr3_nt: TGCGCCAGCAGTTCGGAAGGTCAGGTCGCAGATACGCAGTATTTT
cdr3_aa: CASSSEGQVADTQYF

cdr3_length: 10
clone_size: NA
d_call: NA
v_call: TRBV7-9
j_call: TRBJ2-2
cdr3_nt: TGTGCCACCGGGGCCGGGGAGCTGTTTTTT
cdr3_aa: CATGAGELFF

cdr3_length: 13
clone_size: NA
d_call: TRBD1
v_call: TRBV30
j_call: TRBJ1-6
cdr3_nt: TGTGCCTGGACAGACAGGGCCCCTTCACCCCTCCACTTT
cdr3_aa: CAWTDRAPSPLHF

cdr3_length: 11
clone_size: once
d_call: NA
v_call: TRBV30
j_call: TRBJ1-1
cdr3_nt: TGTGCCTGGACCCGACAGTCCGAAGCTTTCTTT
cdr3_aa: CAWTRQSEAFF

cdr3_length: 17
clone_size: once
d_call: TRBD1
v_call: TRBV5-1
j_call: TRBJ1-3
cdr3_nt: TGCGCCAGCAGCTGGGGAAAGGGGGCCCCGGGTGGAAACACCATATATTTT
cdr3_aa: CASSWGKGAPGGNTIYF

cdr3_length: 13
clone_size: once
d_call: TRBD1
v_call: TRBV27
j_call: TRBJ1-2
cdr3_nt: TGTGCCAGCAGTCCCAGGACAGGGGGAGGCTACACCTTC
cdr3_aa: CASSPRTGGGYTF

cdr3_length: 15
clone_size: NA
d_call: TRBD1
v_call: TRBV2
j_call: TRBJ1-3
cdr3_nt: TGTGCCAGCAGTGGAGGGACAGGGTCTGGAAACACCATATATTTT
cdr3_aa: CASSGGTGSGNTIYF

cdr3_length: 15
clone_size: NA
d_call: NA
v_call: TRBV10-3
j_call: TRBJ1-4
cdr3_nt: TGTGCCATCAGTGCCCGAGGGCAGCTTAATGAAAAACTGTTTTTT
cdr3_aa: CAISARGQLNEKLFF

cdr3_length: 14
clone_size: NA
d_call: NA
v_call: TRBV7-2
j_call: TRBJ2-7
cdr3_nt: TGTGCCAGCAGCCGCGTTACAGGATCCTACGAGCAGTACTTC
cdr3_aa: CASSRVTGSYEQYF

cdr3_length: 12
clone_size: NA
d_call: NA
v_call: TRBV29-1
j_call: TRBJ1-1
cdr3_nt: TGCAGCGTTGAGGGAGGGAACACTGAAGCTTTCTTT
cdr3_aa: CSVEGGNTEAFF

cdr3_length: 15
clone_size: NA
d_call: NA
v_call: TRBV6-5
j_call: TRBJ1-4
cdr3_nt: TGTGCCAGCAGTCCATCGGGGGGCCCGAATGAAAAACTGTTTTTT
cdr3_aa: CASSPSGGPNEKLFF

cdr3_length: 14
clone_size: NA
d_call: NA
v_call: TRBV6-5
j_call: TRBJ1-6
cdr3_nt: TGTGCCAGCCGGACAGTCTCCTATAATTCACCCCTCCACTTT
cdr3_aa: CASRTVSYNSPLHF

cdr3_length: 13
clone_size: NA
d_call: NA
v_call: TRBV10-2
j_call: TRBJ1-2
cdr3_nt: TGCGCCAGCAGTGAGTCCGGGGGGCCTGGCTACACCTTC
cdr3_aa: CASSESGGPGYTF

cdr3_length: 16
clone_size: NA
d_call: TRBD1
v_call: TRBV5-1
j_call: TRBJ1-1
cdr3_nt: TGCGCCAGCAGCCTCGGACAGGGGGTCTCGAACACTGAAGCTTTCTTT
cdr3_aa: CASSLGQGVSNTEAFF

cdr3_length: 14
clone_size: NA
d_call: NA
v_call: TRBV24-1
j_call: TRBJ1-2
cdr3_nt: TGTGCCACCAGTGACCCAACAGGAATCCATGGCTACACCTTC
cdr3_aa: CATSDPTGIHGYTF

cdr3_length: 14
clone_size: NA
d_call: TRBD1
v_call: TRBV30
j_call: TRBJ1-5
cdr3_nt: TGTGCCTGGAGCCATAACAGGGGAAGGCAGCCCCAGCATTTT
cdr3_aa: CAWSHNRGRQPQHF

cdr3_length: 13
clone_size: NA
d_call: NA
v_call: TRBV19
j_call: TRBJ1-5
cdr3_nt: TGTGCCAGTAGTACGACCAGGGGTCAGCCCCAGCATTTT
cdr3_aa: CASSTTRGQPQHF

cdr3_length: 16
clone_size: NA
d_call: TRBD2
v_call: TRBV19
j_call: TRBJ2-1
cdr3_nt: TGTGCCAGTAGTAACCTGGGAGCGGGGGGTTACAATGAGCAGTTCTTC
cdr3_aa: CASSNLGAGGYNEQFF

cdr3_length: 15
clone_size: NA
d_call: NA
v_call: TRBV19
j_call: TRBJ1-1
cdr3_nt: TGTGCCAGTAGTGCCGGGATTAGGATGAACACTGAAGCTTTCTTT
cdr3_aa: CASSAGIRMNTEAFF

cdr3_length: 15
clone_size: NA
d_call: NA
v_call: TRBV5-8
j_call: TRBJ1-4
cdr3_nt: TGTGCCAGCAGCTTGGGGCAGGGATTAGATGAAAAACTGTTTTTT
cdr3_aa: CASSLGQGLDEKLFF

cdr3_length: 17
clone_size: NA
d_call: TRBD2
v_call: TRBV10-1
j_call: TRBJ2-1
cdr3_nt: TGCGCCAGCAGTGACGGACTAGCGGGACGCTCCTACAATGAGCAGTTCTTC
cdr3_aa: CASSDGLAGRSYNEQFF

cdr3_length: 11
clone_size: NA
d_call: NA
v_call: TRBV19
j_call: TRBJ1-2
cdr3_nt: TGTGCCAGTAACAGTGGGACAGGCTACACCTTC
cdr3_aa: CASNSGTGYTF

cdr3_length: 14
clone_size: NA
d_call: NA
v_call: TRBV7-9
j_call: TRBJ1-2
cdr3_nt: TGTGCCAGCAGCTTAGTAGCTGTGACGGATGGCTACACCTTC
cdr3_aa: CASSLVAVTDGYTF

cdr3_length: 15
clone_size: NA
d_call: NA
v_call: TRBV27
j_call: TRBJ1-5
cdr3_nt: TGTGCCAGCAGTTTAATGTACAGGGCTGATCAGCCCCAGCATTTT
cdr3_aa: CASSLMYRADQPQHF

cdr3_length: 13
clone_size: NA
d_call: NA
v_call: TRBV13
j_call: TRBJ2-7
cdr3_nt: TGTGCCAGCAGCTTCGGGGATTCCTACGAGCAGTACTTC
cdr3_aa: CASSFGDSYEQYF

cdr3_length: 14
clone_size: NA
d_call: NA
v_call: TRBV24-1
j_call: TRBJ1-1
cdr3_nt: TGTGCCACCAGTGATGGTGGCAGGAACACTGAAGCTTTCTTT
cdr3_aa: CATSDGGRNTEAFF

cdr3_length: 15
clone_size: NA
d_call: NA
v_call: TRBV6-2/TRBV6-3
j_call: TRBJ1-1
cdr3_nt: TGTGCCAGCAGTTACGACCCGTCAGGGTCCCTTCGAGCTTTCTTT
cdr3_aa: CASSYDPSGSLRAFF

cdr3_length: 15
clone_size: NA
d_call: TRBD1
v_call: TRBV7-6
j_call: TRBJ1-1
cdr3_nt: TGTGCCAGCAGCCCCGCCGGGACAGGGAACACTGAAGCTTTCTTT
cdr3_aa: CASSPAGTGNTEAFF

cdr3_length: 12
clone_size: NA
d_call: NA
v_call: TRBV7-8
j_call: TRBJ1-2
cdr3_nt: TGTGCCAGCACCCGAGTGGGGGCCGGCTACACCTTC
cdr3_aa: CASTRVGAGYTF

cdr3_length: 18
clone_size: NA
d_call: TRBD2
v_call: TRBV5-5
j_call: TRBJ2-7
cdr3_nt: TGTGCCAGCAGCCCCGATTTGCTCCCCCACCTAGCGGGAGAGAAACGTTACTTC
cdr3_aa: CASSPDLLPHLAGEKRYF